The clone carrying this T cell receptor beta chain is a singleton in its sample. The antigen remains unidentified. Germline lookup yields CDR1 SGHNT and CDR2 YYREEE (reference sequence). Trimming left V 0 bases short and J 8 bases short, with 14 bases between. The CDR3 sequence is 15 residues long. This entry belongs to a study of T cell responses to AZD1222 COVID-19 vaccine. General study points: Recipients of AZD1222 seropositive at baseline numbered only five or six.

Repertoires were generated with immunoSEQ multiplex PCR, while TCRdb's copy carries only in-frame clones and drops some. The repertoire holds more than 95,000 clones, more than 65% seen once, with around a quarter in the top ten. This receptor was obtained from an adult who received the AZD1222 COVID-19 vaccine. The V gene is TRBV5-4, the J gene TRBJ2-2, with D perhaps TRBD1 (6 bases). The sample in question was peripheral blood, obtained 28 days after the second AZD1222 dose. The DNA of the CDR3 is TGTGCCAGCAGCTTGGTTGGGGGCGCATCGGGGGAGCTGTTTTTT. Residues: CASSLVGGASGELFF.